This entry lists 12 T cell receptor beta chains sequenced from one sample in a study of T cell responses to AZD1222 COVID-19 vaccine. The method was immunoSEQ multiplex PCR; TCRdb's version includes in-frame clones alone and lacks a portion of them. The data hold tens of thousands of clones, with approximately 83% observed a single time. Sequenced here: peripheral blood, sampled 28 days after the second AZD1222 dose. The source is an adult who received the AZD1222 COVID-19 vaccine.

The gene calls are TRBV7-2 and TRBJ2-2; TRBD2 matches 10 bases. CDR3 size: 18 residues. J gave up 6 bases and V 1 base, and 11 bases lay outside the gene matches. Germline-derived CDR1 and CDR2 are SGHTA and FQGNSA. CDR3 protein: CASSLGSSGRAGAGELFF. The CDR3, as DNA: TGTGCCAGCAGCTTAGGGTCCAGCGGGAGGGCCGGAGCCGGGGAGCTGTTTTTT.

The CDR3 DNA sequence: TGTGCCAGCAGAGAAGGGACAGTCGGGAAAGAGACCCAGTACTTC. This sequence encodes CASREGTVGKETQYF. The genes are TRBV5-4 and TRBJ2-5, with 7 positions matching TRBD1. The CDR3 extends over 15 amino acids. The germline V gene encodes CDR1 SGHNT and CDR2 YYREEE (reference sequence). Trimming removed 5 bases from V and 3 bases from J; junction bases left unmatched: 10.

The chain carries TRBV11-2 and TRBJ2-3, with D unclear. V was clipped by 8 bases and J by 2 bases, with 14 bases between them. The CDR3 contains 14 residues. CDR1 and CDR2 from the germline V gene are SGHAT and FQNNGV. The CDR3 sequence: CASRSSFPTDTQYF. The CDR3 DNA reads TGTGCCAGCCGTTCGTCCTTCCCCACAGATACGCAGTATTTT.

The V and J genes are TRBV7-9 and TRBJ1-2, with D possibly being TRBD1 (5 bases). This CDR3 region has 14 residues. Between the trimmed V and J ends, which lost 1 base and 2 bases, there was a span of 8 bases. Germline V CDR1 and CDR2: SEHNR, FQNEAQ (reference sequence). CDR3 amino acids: CASSLDWGNYGYTF. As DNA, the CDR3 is TGTGCCAGCAGCTTAGATTGGGGGAACTATGGCTACACCTTC.

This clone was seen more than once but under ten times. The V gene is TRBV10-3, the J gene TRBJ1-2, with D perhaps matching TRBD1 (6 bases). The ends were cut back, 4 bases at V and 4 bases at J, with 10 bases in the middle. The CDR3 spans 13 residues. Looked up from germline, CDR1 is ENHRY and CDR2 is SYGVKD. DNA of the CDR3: TGTGCCATCAGTGTGAGGGGGGGCTATGGCTACACCTTC. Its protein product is CAISVRGGYGYTF.

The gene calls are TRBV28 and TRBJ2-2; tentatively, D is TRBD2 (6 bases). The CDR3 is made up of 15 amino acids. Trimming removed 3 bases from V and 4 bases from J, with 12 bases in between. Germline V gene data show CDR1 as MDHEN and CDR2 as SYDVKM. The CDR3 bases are TGTGCCAGCAGTTTTCCGGGACTTTTCACCGGGGAGCTGTTTTTT. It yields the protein CASSFPGLFTGELFF.

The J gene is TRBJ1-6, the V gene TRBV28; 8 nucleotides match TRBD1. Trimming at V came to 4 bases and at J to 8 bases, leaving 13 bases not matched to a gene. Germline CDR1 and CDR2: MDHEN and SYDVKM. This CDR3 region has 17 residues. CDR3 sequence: CASSSPGQGRWDSPLHF. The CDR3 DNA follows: TGTGCCAGCAGTTCCCCTGGACAGGGAAGGTGGGATTCACCCCTCCACTTT.

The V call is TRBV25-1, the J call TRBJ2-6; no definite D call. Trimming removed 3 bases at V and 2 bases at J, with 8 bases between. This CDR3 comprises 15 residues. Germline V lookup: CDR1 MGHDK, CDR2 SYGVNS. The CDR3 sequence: CASSDPQTGANVLTF. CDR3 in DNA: TGTGCCAGCAGTGATCCTCAGACTGGGGCCAACGTCCTGACTTTC. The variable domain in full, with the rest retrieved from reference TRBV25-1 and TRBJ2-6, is EADIYQTPRYLVIGTGKKITLECSQTMGHDKMYWYQQDPGMELHLIHYSYGVNSTEKGDLSSESTVSRIRTEHFPLTLESARPSHTSQYLCASSDPQTGANVLTFGAGSRLTVL.

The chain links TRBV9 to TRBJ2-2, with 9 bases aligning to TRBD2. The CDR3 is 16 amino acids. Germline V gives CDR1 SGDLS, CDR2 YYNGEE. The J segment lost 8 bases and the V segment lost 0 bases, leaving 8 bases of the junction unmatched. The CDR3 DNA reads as TGTGCCAGCAGCGTAGGCGGGAGGGCCCCCCTTGGGGAGCTGTTTTTT. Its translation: CASSVGGRAPLGELFF. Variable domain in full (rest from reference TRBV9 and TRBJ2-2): DSGVTQTPKHLITATGQRVTLRCSPRSGDLSVYWYQQSLDQGLQFLIQYYNGEERAKGNILERFSAQQFPDLHSELNLSSLELGDSALYFCASSVGGRAPLGELFFGEGSRLTVL.

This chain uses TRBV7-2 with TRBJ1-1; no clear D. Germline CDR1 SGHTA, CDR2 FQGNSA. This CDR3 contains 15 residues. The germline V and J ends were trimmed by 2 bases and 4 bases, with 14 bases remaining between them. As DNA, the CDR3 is TGTGCCAGCAGCTTATTTCCGGGGAGAGGCACTGAAGCTTTCTTT. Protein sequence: CASSLFPGRGTEAFF.

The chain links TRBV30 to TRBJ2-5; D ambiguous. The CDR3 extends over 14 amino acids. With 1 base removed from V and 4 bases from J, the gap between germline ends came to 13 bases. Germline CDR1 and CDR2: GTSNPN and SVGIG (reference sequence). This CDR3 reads CAWSDGRMGETQYF. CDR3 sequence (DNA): TGTGCCTGGAGTGACGGACGGATGGGAGAGACCCAGTACTTC.

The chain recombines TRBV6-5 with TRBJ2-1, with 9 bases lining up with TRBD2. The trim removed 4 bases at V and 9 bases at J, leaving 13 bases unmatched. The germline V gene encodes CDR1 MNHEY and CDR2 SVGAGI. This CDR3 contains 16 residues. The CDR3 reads CASSLSGGGGVSEQFF. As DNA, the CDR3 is TGTGCCAGCAGTTTATCGGGTGGCGGGGGGGTCAGTGAGCAGTTCTTC.